This T cell receptor (beta chain) was recovered during a study of response to subunit inactivated influenza vaccine. TCRdb redid the calling of the RT-PCR reads with MiXCR, one entry per CDR3 protein. The table lists some 640,000 distinct CDR3 sequences, approximately 15% of them singletons. With regard to this clonotype: Its specificity is not known.

The CDR3 covers 16 residues. Looked up from germline, CDR1 is MGHRA and CDR2 is YSYEKL. With 6 bases removed from V and 0 bases from J, the gap between germline ends came to 14 bases. Study observations and caveats: Authors suggested few new T cells are recruited by each seasonal influenza vaccination.

The material was PBMCs from blood, obtained 14 days before vaccination. The receptor comes from a middle-aged man who received an inactivated influenza vaccine. The chain couples TRBV4-1 to TRBJ1-4; D is unclear. The CDR3 DNA reads as TGCGCCAGCAGAACGCGGGAGGCCGCAACTAATGAAAAACTGTTTTTT. This translates into CASRTREAATNEKLFF.